This TCR beta chain appears in the sequencing data of a study of cytomegalovirus exposure and HLA in healthy donors. Study conclusions and caveats: Rare TCR sequences predominated, though certain public TCRs were found in many donors. A later analysis reported that several of the most significant clusters appeared to be linked to common viral pathogens, among them Epstein-Barr virus. Versus the roughly 700-donor mean, an Asian-associated ancestry cluster reportedly showed fewer N-insertions in a later analysis.

Germline values: CDR1 SEHNR, CDR2 FQNEAQ (reference sequence). The length of the CDR3 is 12 residues. Regarding this clone: Its matching antigen is unknown. At one of its ends the junction is not consistent with the germline gene, which may arise from a read error.

Use of 60 Vbeta and 13 Jbeta primers characterized the PCR. Generated by immunoSEQ multiplex PCR, the TCRdb table keeps only in-frame clones and is missing some. The sample gives more than 80,000 clones, around three quarters of which show up once; 7.5% to 9.5% is in the top ten. The TCR originated in a human donor in good health. V and J are TRBV7-9 and TRBJ1-3; D remains unclear. Sample: PBMCs. The CDR3 sequence is CSSSLARYTIYF. The CDR3 DNA is TGTTCCAGCAGCTTAGCTCGGTATACCATATATTTT.